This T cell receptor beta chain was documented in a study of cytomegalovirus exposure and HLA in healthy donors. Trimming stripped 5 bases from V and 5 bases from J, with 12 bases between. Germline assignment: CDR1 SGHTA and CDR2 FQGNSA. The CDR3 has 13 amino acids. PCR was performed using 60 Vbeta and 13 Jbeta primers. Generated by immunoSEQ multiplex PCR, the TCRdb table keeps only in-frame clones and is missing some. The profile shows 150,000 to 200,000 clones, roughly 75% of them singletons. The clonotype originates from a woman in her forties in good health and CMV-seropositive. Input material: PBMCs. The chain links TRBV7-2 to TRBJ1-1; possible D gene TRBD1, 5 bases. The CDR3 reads CASSRIGGTEAFF. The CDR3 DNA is TGTGCCAGCAGCCGTATCGGGGGGACTGAAGCTTTCTTT.